Below are 9 T cell receptor beta chains sequenced from a single sample in a study of radiotherapy plus CTLA-4 blockade in lung cancer (dated by TCRdb to the late 2010s). The library was obtained by the immunoSEQ multiplex PCR assay. The clones in this table, taken by TCRdb from immuneACCESS, are in-frame only. Not every clone is retained; where verified, under half of the shortfall comes from an unresolved V gene, and the cause of the rest is unknown. The sample has approximately 41,000 clones on record, under 80% of them singletons. Of the sample, around 8.9% is held by the ten largest clones. Sequences were derived from peripheral blood, sampled from a patient treated with radiotherapy plus ipilimumab. The receptor set was obtained from a human donor with non-small cell lung cancer who had stable disease on radiotherapy plus ipilimumab.

This clone was counted a few times. The chain joins TRBV6-6 to TRBJ2-5; D not resolved. V was cut by 6 bases and J by 1 base, with 3 bases left in between. Germline loops: CDR1 MNHNY, CDR2 SVGAGI (reference sequence). This CDR3 spans 11 amino acids. CDR3 protein: CASSSQETQYF. The CDR3 bases are TGTGCCAGCAGCTCCCAAGAGACCCAGTACTTC.

The CDR3 DNA follows: TGTGCTAGTGGCCCAGGGTCGGGTACCCAGTACTTC. Translating it yields CASGPGSGTQYF. The chain uses TRBV12-5 and TRBJ2-5; TRBD1 is a possible D gene (5 bases). Germline lookup yields CDR1 LGHNT and CDR2 FRNRAP. Trimming removed 6 bases at V and 8 bases at J, with 13 bases between. CDR3 size: 12 residues.

The chain has TRBV6-1 and TRBJ1-6, with 7 bases that match TRBD1. V gave up 4 bases and J gave up 8 bases; unmatched junction bases: 11. The CDR3 is made up of 16 amino acids. Germline V gene data show CDR1 as MNHNS and CDR2 as SASEGT. As DNA, the CDR3 is TGTGCCAGCAGTGCCACAGGGGTCGCCCCGGATTCACCCCTCCACTTT. It yields the protein CASSATGVAPDSPLHF.

The chain has TRBV7-9 and TRBJ1-2; TRBD1 aligns across 7 bases. V was clipped by 1 base and J by 7 bases; unmatched bases: 6. Germline V gene sequence: CDR1 SEHNR, CDR2 FQNEAQ (reference sequence). The CDR3 is 14 residues long. The DNA for the CDR3 is TGTGCCAGCAGCTTAGGACAGGGCTGGAGTGGCTACACCTTC. It codes for CASSLGQGWSGYTF.

V usage is TRBV5-6 and J usage is TRBJ2-3; TRBD2 matches 9 bases. Losses at the gene ends were 3 bases for V and 0 bases for J; bases not matched to a gene: 5. CDR1 and CDR2 (germline): SGHDT, YYEEEE. The CDR3 is 16 residues long. CDR3: CASSYGLAGSTDTQYF. The CDR3 nucleotides are TGTGCCAGCAGCTACGGCCTAGCGGGGAGCACAGATACGCAGTATTTT.

The chain is built from TRBV4-2 and TRBJ2-7; D perhaps matches TRBD2 (5 bases). Germline V gene sequence: CDR1 LGHNA, CDR2 YNFKEQ. Trimming pared 4 bases from V and 6 bases from J, leaving 16 bases between. This CDR3 is 14 amino acids long. CDR3 sequence: CASSPRRLNGEQYF. The CDR3 nucleotides are TGTGCCAGCAGCCCCCGTAGACTAAACGGCGAGCAGTACTTC.

The rearrangement links TRBV30 to TRBJ2-5, with D possibly TRBD1 on 6 matching bases. Trimming removed 4 bases from V and 6 bases from J, with 15 bases in between. The CDR3 spans 13 residues. Per the germline V gene, CDR1 is GTSNPN and CDR2 is SVGIG (reference sequence). The CDR3: CAWMAGASQTQYF. The CDR3, as DNA: TGTGCCTGGATGGCAGGGGCCAGCCAGACCCAGTACTTC. The full variable domain, completed using reference TRBV30 and TRBJ2-5, is SQTIHQWPATLVQPVGSPLSLECTVEGTSNPNLYWYRQAAGRGLQLLFYSVGIGQISSEVPQNLSASRPQDRQFILSSKKLLLSDSGFYLCAWMAGASQTQYFGPGTRLLVL.

The chain uses TRBV11-3 and TRBJ2-7; TRBD1 is a possible D gene (5 bases). The CDR3 contains 12 residues. CDR1 and CDR2 (germline): SGHNT, YENEEA. With 5 bases removed from V and 6 bases from J, the gap between germline ends came to 11 bases. The CDR3 spells CASSPGKGEQYF. DNA for the CDR3: TGTGCCAGCAGCCCAGGGAAAGGCGAGCAGTACTTC. Full variable domain (outside the CDR3, taken from reference TRBV11-3 and TRBJ2-7): EAGVVQSPRYKIIEKKQPVAFWCNPISGHNTLYWYLQNLGQGPELLIRYENEEAVDDSQLPKDRFSAERLKGVDSTLKIQPAELGDSAVYLCASSPGKGEQYFGPGTRLTVT.

This rearrangement joins TRBV2 to TRBJ1-6; D is unresolved. Per germline, CDR1 SNHLY and CDR2 FYNNEI. The CDR3 has 17 residues. Trimming took 4 bases from V and 0 from J, leaving 13 bases between them. CDR3 residues: CASSGLEESSYNSPLHF. CDR3 nucleotides: TGTGCCAGCAGTGGACTGGAAGAAAGCTCCTATAATTCACCCCTCCACTTT. Together with reference TRBV2 and TRBJ1-6, the CDR3 gives the full variable domain: EPEVTQTPSHQVTQMGQEVILRCVPISNHLYFYWYRQILGQKVEFLVSFYNNEISEKSEIFDDQFSVERPDGSNFTLKIRSTKLEDSAMYFCASSGLEESSYNSPLHFGNGTRLTVT.